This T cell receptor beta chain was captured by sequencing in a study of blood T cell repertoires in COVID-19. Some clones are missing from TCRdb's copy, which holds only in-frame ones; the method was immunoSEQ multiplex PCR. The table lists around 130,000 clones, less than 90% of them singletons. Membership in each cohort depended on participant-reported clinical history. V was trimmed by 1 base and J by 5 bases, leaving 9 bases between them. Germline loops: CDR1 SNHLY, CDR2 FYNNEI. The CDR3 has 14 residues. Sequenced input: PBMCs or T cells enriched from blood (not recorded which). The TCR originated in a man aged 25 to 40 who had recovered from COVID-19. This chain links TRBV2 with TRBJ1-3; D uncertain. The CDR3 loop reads CASSEGGYRNTIYF. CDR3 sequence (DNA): TGTGCCAGCAGTGAAGGCGGCTACAGAAACACCATATATTTT.